This T cell receptor (beta chain) was recorded in a study of blood T cell repertoires in COVID-19. Study overall: T cells, B-cell-depleted T cells, or PBMCs supplied cDNA or gDNA.

V was clipped by 5 bases and J by 2 bases, with 10 bases between them. CDR1 and CDR2 from the germline V gene are MNHEY and SMNVEV (reference sequence). This CDR3 comprises 14 residues. Measured with immunoSEQ multiplex PCR; TCRdb has only the in-frame clones, and not every one. The profile shows 200,000 to 250,000 clones, about 82% of them singletons. Sample: peripheral blood. The clonotype originates from a man aged 80 or over with acute or convalescent COVID-19. This rearrangement joins TRBV27 to TRBJ2-1; the D is unclear. The CDR3: CASSVRTTYNEQFF. The CDR3 DNA reads TGTGCCAGCAGTGTGCGTACTACCTACAATGAGCAGTTCTTC.